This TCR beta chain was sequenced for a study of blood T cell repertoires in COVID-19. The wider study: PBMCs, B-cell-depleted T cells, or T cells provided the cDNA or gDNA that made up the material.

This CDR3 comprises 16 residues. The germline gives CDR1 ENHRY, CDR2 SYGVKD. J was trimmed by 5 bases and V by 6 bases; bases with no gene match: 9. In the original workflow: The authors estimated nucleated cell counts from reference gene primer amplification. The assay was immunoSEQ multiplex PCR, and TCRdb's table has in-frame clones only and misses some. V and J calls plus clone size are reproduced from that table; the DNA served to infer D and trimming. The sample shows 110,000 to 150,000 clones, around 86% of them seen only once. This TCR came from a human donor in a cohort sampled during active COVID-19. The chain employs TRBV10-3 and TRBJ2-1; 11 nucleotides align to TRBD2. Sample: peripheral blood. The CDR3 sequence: CAISPRSGRGDNEQFF. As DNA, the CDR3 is TGTGCCATCAGCCCCCGTAGCGGGAGGGGGGACAATGAGCAGTTCTTC.